The 21 T cell receptor beta chains below all came from one sample that was sequenced in a study of blood T cell repertoires in COVID-19. This table comes from immunoSEQ multiplex PCR, and its TCRdb copy is limited to in-frame clones, with some not included. This table holds about 76,000 clones, under 95% found once. Sequenced input: peripheral blood. Source of these receptors: a human donor in a cohort sampled during active COVID-19.

This clone is a singleton in its sample. This chain's CDR3 is CASRQGDWEKLFF. The CDR3 bases are TGTGCCAGCAGACAGGGAGATTGGGAAAAACTGTTTTTT. V usage is TRBV6-5 and J usage is TRBJ1-4, with a weak D call TRBD1 (6 bases). The V end lost 6 bases, the J end lost 8 bases, and 13 bases lay between the germline ends. CDR1 and CDR2 (germline): MNHEY, SVGAGI. CDR3 length equals 13 residues.

The V and J genes are TRBV30 and TRBJ2-7; TRBD2 aligns across 11 bases. This CDR3 is 17 amino acids long. With 0 bases clipped from V and 1 base from J, the junction kept 8 bases outside the gene matches. CDR1 GTSNPN and CDR2 SVGIG come from the germline V gene (reference sequence). CDR3 amino acids: CAWSVWRASGGSYEQYF. The CDR3 DNA follows: TGTGCCTGGAGTGTATGGAGAGCTAGCGGGGGGTCCTACGAGCAGTACTTC. Supplemented by reference TRBV30 and TRBJ2-7, the full variable domain reads SQTIHQWPATLVQPVGSPLSLECTVEGTSNPNLYWYRQAAGRGLQLLFYSVGIGQISSEVPQNLSASRPQDRQFILSSKKLLLSDSGFYLCAWSVWRASGGSYEQYFGPGTRLTVT.

J is TRBJ1-5 and V is TRBV6-1; D is perhaps TRBD1 (5 bases). CDR1 and CDR2 (germline): MNHNS, SASEGT. The ends were cut back, 1 base at V and 5 bases at J, with 9 bases in the middle. The CDR3 has 14 amino acids. The CDR3 sequence is CASSEVGQDQPQHF. As DNA, the CDR3 is TGTGCCAGCAGTGAAGTGGGGCAGGATCAGCCCCAGCATTTT.

The J gene is TRBJ1-2, the V gene TRBV10-2; 10 bases map to TRBD1. Germline V gives CDR1 WSHSY, CDR2 SAAADI. The J segment lost 8 bases and the V segment lost 10 bases, leaving 13 bases of the junction unmatched. CDR3 length: 14 residues. The CDR3 DNA is TGCGCCACCGCTCCCACGGGACAGGGGAGCGGCTACACCTTC. Protein: CATAPTGQGSGYTF.

The chain combines TRBV5-1 with TRBJ2-6; TRBD1 aligns across 7 bases. Unmatched junction bases numbered 9, after V lost 5 bases and J lost 4 bases. The CDR3 totals 16 residues. The V gene's germline CDR1 is SGHRS and CDR2 YFSETQ. CDR3 in DNA: TGCGCCAGCAGAGGGACAGACCCCGCGGGGGCCAACGTCCTGACTTTC. Translating gives CASRGTDPAGANVLTF. Drawing the rest from reference TRBV5-1 and TRBJ2-6, the complete variable domain is KAGVTQTPRYLIKTRGQQVTLSCSPISGHRSVSWYQQTPGQGLQFLFEYFSETQRNKGNFPGRFSGRQFSNSRSEMNVSTLELGDSALYLCASRGTDPAGANVLTFGAGSRLTVL.

This chain links TRBV5-6 with TRBJ2-7; TRBD1 matches 7 bases. V was pared by 2 bases and J by 10 bases, with 12 bases of the junction left unmatched. CDR3 length equals 14 residues. Germline loops: CDR1 SGHDT, CDR2 YYEEEE. CDR3 DNA: TGTGCCAGCAGCTTTAAAGGGGGCGTCACGCCTCAGTACTTC. This encodes CASSFKGGVTPQYF.

CDR3 amino acids: CASSVSRGRNSPLHF. The CDR3 region has the DNA TGTGCCAGCAGCGTTAGCAGGGGGAGGAATTCACCCCTCCACTTT. The V gene is TRBV9, the J gene TRBJ1-6, with 7 bases that match TRBD1. The CDR3 extends over 15 amino acids. V lost 2 bases, J lost 7 bases, and 6 bases stayed unmatched. CDR1 and CDR2 (germline): SGDLS, YYNGEE.

The chain is built from TRBV4-2 and TRBJ1-6; D perhaps matches TRBD1 (6 bases). The CDR3 spans 16 residues. Germline V CDR1 and CDR2: LGHNA, YNFKEQ. Trimming took 2 bases from V and 6 from J, leaving 14 bases between them. The CDR3 DNA is TGTGCCAGCAGCCAACCTCGGACAGCCGGTAATTCACCCCTCCACTTT. Translation gives CASSQPRTAGNSPLHF.

This rearrangement joins TRBV19 to TRBJ1-2, with TRBD1 matching 9 bases. The CDR3 spans 16 residues. V lost 5 bases and J lost 4; bases outside the gene matches: 11. Per germline, CDR1 LNHDA and CDR2 SQIVND (reference sequence). DNA for the CDR3: TGTGCCAGTAGTCCCTCGGGTGTACAGGGGGCCTATGGCTACACCTTC. Translated: CASSPSGVQGAYGYTF.

The V call is TRBV11-2, the J call TRBJ1-6, with D unclear. The germline V gene encodes CDR1 SGHAT and CDR2 FQNNGV. Trimming took 5 bases from V and 7 from J, leaving 15 bases between them. The CDR3 is 15 residues long. The CDR3 sequence is CASSLRGSENSPLHF. The CDR3 coding sequence is TGTGCCAGCAGCCTGCGAGGGTCTGAAAATTCACCCCTCCACTTT.

The chain combines TRBV12-5 with TRBJ2-3; no firm D call. V was trimmed by 6 bases and J by 2 bases, leaving 6 bases between them. This CDR3 is built from 12 residues. Germline lookup yields CDR1 LGHNT and CDR2 FRNRAP. The CDR3 loop is CASGRVTDTQYF. CDR3 in DNA: TGTGCTAGTGGCCGGGTCACAGATACGCAGTATTTT.

The chain has TRBV6-5 and TRBJ1-1, with D possibly being TRBD1 (6 bases). V was cut by 6 bases and J by 0 bases, with 14 bases left in between. Germline lookup yields CDR1 MNHEY and CDR2 SVGAGI. This CDR3 region has 15 residues. In DNA form, the CDR3 reads TGTGCCAGCAGCCCCGAGGGGGGGATGAACACTGAAGCTTTCTTT. Its protein product is CASSPEGGMNTEAFF.

V is TRBV7-3 and J is TRBJ2-7; 10 bases map to TRBD1. CDR3 size: 14 residues. V dropped 5 bases and J dropped 5; count of bases not matched to a gene: 6. Germline V lookup: CDR1 SGHTA, CDR2 FQGTGA. The CDR3 DNA sequence: TGTGCCAGCAGCCCAGGGACAGGGGTACACGAGCAGTACTTC. It translates to CASSPGTGVHEQYF.

This chain uses TRBV7-2 with TRBJ1-1; the D gene is possibly TRBD1 (6 bases). The ends were cut back, 2 bases at V and 5 bases at J, with 12 bases in the middle. There are 14 residues in the CDR3. Germline values: CDR1 SGHTA, CDR2 FQGNSA. CDR3 DNA: TGTGCCAGCAGCTTAATGGGGGGGCGGACTGAAGCTTTCTTT. This sequence encodes CASSLMGGRTEAFF.

This chain connects TRBV7-2 to TRBJ2-2; the match to TRBD2 covers 7 bases. J was trimmed by 7 bases and V by 3 bases; bases with no gene match: 5. The CDR3 sequence is 14 residues long. Germline V lookup: CDR1 SGHTA, CDR2 FQGNSA. The CDR3 region is CASSFSPSGGELFF. The CDR3 nucleotides read TGTGCCAGCAGCTTCTCCCCTAGCGGCGGGGAGCTGTTTTTT.

The chain carries TRBV4-2 and TRBJ2-5; a possible D gene is TRBD2 (5 bases). The CDR3 is made up of 15 amino acids. The V gene's germline CDR1 is LGHNA and CDR2 YNFKEQ. The V end was cut by 4 bases, the J end by 1 base, with 13 bases between. The CDR3 DNA follows: TGTGCCAGCAGCCCGTCTGTCGGGGTCCAAGAGACCCAGTACTTC. This sequence encodes CASSPSVGVQETQYF.

This clone was picked up a small number of times. The chain couples TRBV7-8 to TRBJ2-7; weak D call: TRBD1 (6 bases). CDR1 SGHVS and CDR2 FQNEAQ come from the germline V gene. This CDR3 contains 15 residues. The germline V and J ends were trimmed by 3 bases and 7 bases, with 19 bases remaining between them. Here the CDR3 DNA reads TGTGCCAGCAGCTTTTTCCGAGGGGCGAGGGGGGAGCAGTACTTC. This codes for CASSFFRGARGEQYF.

The chain employs TRBV7-4 and TRBJ1-5; maybe TRBD1 (5 bases). The V gene's germline CDR1 is SGHVT and CDR2 SQSDAQ. Trimming shortened V by 3 bases and J by 1 base, and 28 bases separated the two germline ends. This CDR3 has 21 amino acids. CDR3 residues: CASSFSPATEKSGVSNQPQHF. For the CDR3, the DNA is TGTGCCAGCAGCTTTTCTCCCGCGACGGAGAAGTCGGGGGTGAGCAATCAGCCCCAGCATTTT. Drawing the rest from reference TRBV7-4 and TRBJ1-5, the complete variable domain is GAGVSQSPRYKVAKRGRDVALRCDSISGHVTLYWYRQTLGQGSEVLTYSQSDAQRDKSGRPSGRFSAERPERSVSTLKIQRTEQGDSAVYLCASSFSPATEKSGVSNQPQHFGDGTRLSIL.

V gene TRBV9 combines with J gene TRBJ2-5; 12 bases are shared with TRBD2. Trimming took 0 bases from V and 7 from J; bases not matched to a gene: 10. Germline V gives CDR1 SGDLS, CDR2 YYNGEE. The CDR3 consists of 17 residues. Here the CDR3 DNA reads TGTGCCAGCAGCGTAGGGTCCAGGACTAGCGGGGCTGGGACCCAGTACTTC. This translates into CASSVGSRTSGAGTQYF.

For the CDR3, the DNA is TGTGCCACCGACCCGCGACAGGGGGCTTTGAGAGATACGCAGTATTTT. This gives the protein CATDPRQGALRDTQYF. The rearrangement uses TRBV19 and TRBJ2-3; 10 bases align to TRBD1. The CDR3 sequence is 16 residues long. Per germline, CDR1 LNHDA and CDR2 SQIVND (reference sequence). V gave up 10 bases and J gave up 5 bases; unmatched junction bases: 15. Full variable domain (remainder filled in from reference TRBV19 and TRBJ2-3): DGGITQSPKYLFRKEGQNVTLSCEQNLNHDAMYWYRQDPGQGLRLIYYSQIVNDFQKGDIAEGYSVSREKKESFPLTVTSAQKNPTAFYLCATDPRQGALRDTQYFGPGTRLTVL.

The genes are TRBV18 and TRBJ2-1, with 11 bases identical to TRBD2. The CDR3 is made up of 16 amino acids. V was clipped by 2 bases and J by 7 bases; unmatched bases: 7. CDR1 and CDR2 from the germline V gene are KGHSH and LQKENI. The CDR3 sequence: CASSPLAGGARNEQFF. The CDR3 DNA is TGTGCCAGCTCACCATTAGCGGGGGGGGCAAGGAATGAGCAGTTCTTC.